The 13 T cell receptor beta chains given below trace back to one sample, sequenced in a study of T cells in Graves' hyperthyroidism and ophthalmopathy. There were TCR beta CDR3 regions amplified from RNA transcripts. The HTBI primer set was used in a first-round RT-PCR of the TCR CDR3. TCRdb re-analysed the multiplex PCR reads in MiXCR, keeping a single row per CDR3 protein. The table has under 350,000 distinct CDR3 sequences, over 15% seen once. Material for sequencing was blood. Receptors originate from a woman aged 50 to 60 with Graves' hyperthyroidism.

The genes are TRBV6-1 and TRBJ2-7, with D tentatively TRBD2 (8 bases). The CDR3 runs 15 residues. V gave up 7 bases and J gave up 7 bases, with 23 bases separating them. Germline V CDR1 and CDR2: MNHNS, SASEGT. CDR3 loop: CASMGQRGTFREQYV. CDR3 DNA sequence: TGTGCCAGCATGGGACAGCGGGGGACTTTCCGAGAGCAGTACGTC.

This chain links TRBV6-1 with TRBJ2-7; TRBD2 aligns across 8 bases. Germline lookup yields CDR1 MNHNS and CDR2 SASEGT. CDR3 length: 16 amino acids. Trimming removed 5 bases from V and 6 bases from J; junction bases left unmatched: 15. The CDR3 is CASSSPSAGGTAEQYF. CDR3 DNA: TGTGCCAGCAGTTCCCCCTCGGCGGGAGGAACGGCCGAGCAGTACTTC.

This clonotype was seen more than once but under ten times. The chain uses TRBV6-2 or TRBV6-3 and TRBJ2-1, with D uncertain. From germline, CDR1 is MNHEY and CDR2 SVGEGT. Trimming removed 0 bases from V and 4 bases from J, with 10 bases in between. The CDR3 loop spans 15 amino acids. The CDR3 region has the DNA TGTGCCAGCAGTTACTCGACGTACCGTTACAATGAGCAGTTCTTC. This sequence encodes CASSYSTYRYNEQFF.

This clonotype was picked up many times. CDR3 in DNA: TGTGCCTACGACAGGGGTTACGAGCAGTACTTC. Translation: CAYDRGYEQYF. This chain joins TRBV28 and TRBJ2-7; 8 nucleotides align to TRBD1. The germline V gene has CDR1 MDHEN and CDR2 SYDVKM. The CDR3 covers 11 residues. V gave up 11 bases and J gave up 4 bases; unmatched junction bases: 4.

This clonotype has a count of ten or more. The chain recombines TRBV7-3 with TRBJ1-1; D unclear. The germline V gene encodes CDR1 SGHTA and CDR2 FQGTGA. Deletions cut 1 base from V and 3 bases from J, with 6 bases between. This CDR3 contains 13 residues. CDR3 sequence: CASSLNQDTEAFF. In DNA, the CDR3 is TGTGCCAGCAGCTTAAATCAGGACACTGAAGCTTTCTTT.

This rearrangement joins TRBV30 to TRBJ2-7; D uncertain. The CDR3 is 13 residues long. The germline V gene has CDR1 GTSNPN and CDR2 SVGIG (reference sequence). V was clipped by 1 base and J by 0 bases, with 7 bases between them. In nucleotides, the CDR3 is TGTGCCTGGAGTGAGGGAAACTCCTACGAGCAGTACTTC. It translates to CAWSEGNSYEQYF.

This clonotype was counted at least ten times. The genes are TRBV3-1 and TRBJ2-5; D possibly corresponds to TRBD2 (5 bases). Trimming stripped 0 bases from V and 0 bases from J, with 8 bases between. Per germline, CDR1 LGHDT and CDR2 YNNKEL (reference sequence). This CDR3 spans 15 amino acids. In nucleotides, the CDR3 is TGTGCCAGCAGCCAAGAGTGGCGGGACCAAGAGACCCAGTACTTC. Translated, it gives CASSQEWRDQETQYF.

The sample holds many counts of this clonotype. V gene TRBV9 combines with J gene TRBJ2-3; the D gene could be TRBD1 or TRBD2 (5 bases each). The CDR3 runs to 16 residues. The germline CDR1 and CDR2 sequences are SGDLS and YYNGEE. V lost 3 bases, J lost 6 bases, and 20 bases lay in between. CDR3 sequence reads: CASSGQPGPNTDTQYF. The CDR3 DNA reads as TGTGCCAGCAGCGGACAACCGGGACCCAACACCGATACGCAGTATTTT.

The rearrangement links TRBV7-9 to TRBJ2-3; D is possibly TRBD2 (5 bases). This CDR3 spans 14 amino acids. Germline CDR1 reads SEHNR; CDR2 reads FQNEAQ (reference sequence). Trimming removed 5 bases from V and 6 bases from J, with 15 bases in between. CDR3 residues: CASSPTTRGDTQYF. Here the CDR3 DNA reads TGTGCCAGCAGCCCTACGACCAGAGGGGATACGCAGTATTTT.

This clonotype was counted only a few times. The chain combines TRBV3-1 with TRBJ2-1, with D uncertain. Deletions cut 0 bases from V and 4 bases from J, with 7 bases between. CDR1 is LGHDT, CDR2 YNNKEL, per germline (reference sequence). The CDR3 length is 14 residues. CDR3 coding DNA: TGTGCCAGCAGCCAAGATAGTCAGTACAATGAGCAGTTCTTC. Protein product: CASSQDSQYNEQFF.

V and J are TRBV5-1 and TRBJ2-2, with 9 bases that match TRBD1. The germline V gene encodes CDR1 SGHRS and CDR2 YFSETQ. Trimming cost V 3 bases and J 5 bases; bases outside gene matches: 5. There are 15 residues in the CDR3. CDR3 sequence: CASSSSGTGTGELFF. Written as DNA, the CDR3 is TGCGCCAGCAGCTCCTCCGGGACAGGGACCGGGGAGCTGTTTTTT.

The chain couples TRBV7-3 to TRBJ2-7, with TRBD2 matching 8 bases. The germline V gene has CDR1 SGHTA and CDR2 FQGTGA. J lost 4 bases, V lost 9 bases, and 29 bases had no gene match. This CDR3 contains 20 residues. The CDR3 DNA sequence: TGTGCCAGTAGCCCTTCGTTTGCTGGGCGCGAAGGCGGGAGGCGTTACGAGCAGTACTTC. Translated, it gives CASSPSFAGREGGRRYEQYF.

The CDR3 DNA is TGTGCCAGCAGTCAGGACTACCGCGGGGAGCTGTTTTTT. This gives the protein CASSQDYRGELFF. The chain has TRBV3-1 and TRBJ2-2, with D perhaps matching TRBD2 (6 bases). This CDR3 has 13 residues. Germline CDR1 LGHDT, CDR2 YNNKEL (reference sequence). The ends were cut back, 6 bases at V and 7 bases at J, with 12 bases in the middle.